These 17 T cell receptor beta chains share one sample of origin, sequenced in a study of T cells in Graves' hyperthyroidism and ophthalmopathy. Amplification yielded TCR beta CDR3 regions, with RNA transcripts as the source. The HTBI set primed first-round TCR CDR3 RT-PCR. TCRdb reprocessed the multiplex PCR reads via MiXCR and lists one record per CDR3 protein. The sample records around 620,000 distinct CDR3 sequences, 16% being singletons. Specimen: blood. Receptors were obtained from a woman aged 25 to 39 with Graves' hyperthyroidism.

The table lists this clonotype with a few counts. This rearrangement joins TRBV20-1 to TRBJ2-7; TRBD2 is a possible D gene (6 bases). The CDR3 is 14 residues long. The V and J ends lost 6 bases and 3 bases respectively, with 18 bases between them. CDR1 and CDR2 from the germline V gene are DFQATT and SNEGSKA (reference sequence). The CDR3 region has the DNA TGCAGTGCATCCCCCCCCCGGGAGTTCTACGAGCAGTACTTC. It codes for CSASPPREFYEQYF.

This clonotype was recorded at least ten times. The DNA for the CDR3 is TGTGCCAGCAGTAGGCACTCGAACACTGAAGCTTTCTTT. Amino acid sequence: CASSRHSNTEAFF. The J gene is TRBJ1-1, the V gene TRBV5-5, with D hard to call. Trimming removed 5 bases at V and 1 base at J, with 9 bases between. In germline, CDR1 is SGHKS, CDR2 YYEKEE (reference sequence). There are 13 residues in the CDR3.

This clonotype was found many times. The chain joins TRBV20-1 to TRBJ2-2; no firm D call. The V and J ends lost 5 bases and 2 bases respectively, with 9 bases between them. Germline loops: CDR1 DFQATT, CDR2 SNEGSKA (reference sequence). The CDR3 is 13 amino acids. CDR3 in DNA: TGCAGTGCTGGAAAGACTAACACCGGGGAGCTGTTTTTT. Protein: CSAGKTNTGELFF.

The table lists this clonotype with many counts. The chain carries TRBV7-2 and TRBJ2-7; D may be TRBD1 (6 bases). The CDR3 runs 13 residues. V lost 1 base and J lost 5, with 9 bases in between. Germline V gene lookup returns CDR1 SGHTA and CDR2 FQGNSA. The CDR3 loop reads CASSLVTGNEQYF. The CDR3 DNA reads TGTGCCAGCAGCTTAGTGACAGGCAACGAGCAGTACTTC. The entire variable domain, with the rest obtained from reference TRBV7-2 and TRBJ2-7, is as follows: GAGVSQSPSNKVTEKGKDVELRCDPISGHTALYWYRQSLGQGLEFLIYFQGNSAPDKSGLPSDRFSAERTGGSVSTLTIQRTQQEDSAVYLCASSLVTGNEQYFGPGTRLTVT.

This clonotype showed up many times. The chain combines TRBV2 with TRBJ2-1; TRBD2 agrees at 11 bases. This CDR3 is 14 amino acids long. With V trimmed by 4 bases and J by 8 bases, 4 bases remained unmatched. Germline V CDR1 and CDR2: SNHLY, FYNNEI. The CDR3 region is CASSGGLAGYEQFF. The DNA for the CDR3 is TGTGCCAGCAGTGGCGGACTAGCGGGCTATGAGCAGTTCTTC. The full variable domain, in which reference TRBV2 and TRBJ2-1 provide the parts outside the CDR3, is EPEVTQTPSHQVTQMGQEVILRCVPISNHLYFYWYRQILGQKVEFLVSFYNNEISEKSEIFDDQFSVERPDGSNFTLKIRSTKLEDSAMYFCASSGGLAGYEQFFGPGTRLTVL.

This clonotype was seen ten or more times. The V and J genes are TRBV29-1 and TRBJ1-2; tentative D call: TRBD1 (6 bases). This CDR3 has 12 residues. The V end lost 6 bases, the J end lost 8 bases, and 16 bases lay between the germline ends. Per germline, CDR1 SQVTM and CDR2 ANQGSEA. The CDR3 DNA follows: TGCAGCGTAGCACAGGGATCAAGCGGCTACACCTTC. Its protein is CSVAQGSSGYTF.

The rearrangement joins TRBV28 to TRBJ1-4, with no clear D. Germline-derived CDR1 and CDR2 are MDHEN and SYDVKM. The CDR3 has 15 amino acids. Trimming took off 3 bases at V and 4 bases at J, with 12 bases between the two ends. The CDR3 spells CASSLAQTYNEKLFF. The CDR3 nucleotides read TGTGCCAGCAGTTTGGCTCAGACTTATAATGAAAAACTGTTTTTT.

In its sample, this clonotype was seen many times. V is TRBV10-3 and J is TRBJ2-5; 10 bases align to TRBD2. Germline-derived CDR1 and CDR2 are ENHRY and SYGVKD. V was pared by 6 bases and J by 5 bases, with 6 bases of the junction left unmatched. The CDR3 length is 14 residues. This CDR3 reads CAISEREGRETQYF. CDR3 in DNA: TGTGCCATCAGCGAGCGGGAGGGCCGGGAGACCCAGTACTTC.

This clonotype has at least ten counts. V is TRBV29-1 and J is TRBJ2-2; the D is unclear. CDR1 and CDR2 (germline): SQVTM, ANQGSEA. V was pared by 4 bases and J by 2 bases, with 14 bases between. The CDR3 is 15 amino acids. DNA for the CDR3: TGCAGCGTTGTAGGTCAGAACTATAACACCGGGGAGCTGTTTTTT. Amino acid sequence: CSVVGQNYNTGELFF.

The sample holds many counts of this clonotype. The CDR3 nucleotides read TGTGCCAGCAGCTTAGCGGCAGGGAACGGCTACACCTTC. Translation gives CASSLAAGNGYTF. The chain is built from TRBV7-9 and TRBJ1-2, with D possibly being TRBD1 (5 bases). The CDR3 runs 13 residues. Germline V lookup: CDR1 SEHNR, CDR2 FQNEAQ (reference sequence). The ends were cut back, 0 bases at V and 8 bases at J, with 10 bases in the middle.

This clonotype was seen a handful of times. At one of its ends the junction is not consistent with the germline gene, which may arise from a read error. This chain's CDR3 is CASSFGTGGPSHEQYF. CDR3 DNA sequence: TGTGCCAGCAGCTTCGGGACGGGGGGCCCCTCCCACGAGCAGTACTTC. This chain links TRBV5-6 with TRBJ2-7, with TRBD2 as a possible D gene (7 bases). The germline CDR1 and CDR2 sequences are SGHDT and YYEEEE. The CDR3 spans 16 residues.

V and J are TRBV6-2 or TRBV6-3 and TRBJ2-5; 7 positions agree with TRBD2. V dropped 2 bases and J dropped 5; count of bases not matched to a gene: 5. This CDR3 has 14 amino acids. Germline V CDR1 and CDR2: MNHEY, SVGEGT. The CDR3 region is CASSYGRVLETQYF. The CDR3 DNA follows: TGTGCCAGCAGTTACGGGAGGGTACTCGAGACCCAGTACTTC.

The gene calls are TRBV15 and TRBJ1-2, with D unresolved. Trimming left V 0 bases short and J 4 bases short, with 3 bases between. The CDR3 runs to 12 residues. Germline V lookup: CDR1 LNHNV, CDR2 YYDKDF (reference sequence). CDR3 loop: CATSRDIYGYTF. In DNA, the CDR3 is TGTGCCACCAGCAGAGATATCTATGGCTACACCTTC. The full variable domain, completed using reference TRBV15 and TRBJ1-2, is DAMVIQNPRYQVTQFGKPVTLSCSQTLNHNVMYWYQQKSSQAPKLLFHYYDKDFNNEADTPDNFQSRRPNTSFCFLDIRSPGLGDTAMYLCATSRDIYGYTFGSGTRLTVV.

This clonotype was detected ten times or more. This chain uses TRBV20-1 with TRBJ1-1; D remains ambiguous. CDR1 and CDR2 (germline): DFQATT, SNEGSKA (reference sequence). V was cut by 1 base and J by 1 base, with 4 bases left in between. The CDR3 contains 12 residues. The CDR3 DNA sequence: TGCAGTGCTAGAGCCGGGAACACTGAAGCTTTCTTT. It is translated as CSARAGNTEAFF.

The chain is built from TRBV7-2 and TRBJ1-1; TRBD1 matches 7 bases. The CDR3 spans 13 residues. V shed 7 bases, J shed 5 bases, and the junction held 7 bases outside the gene matches. Germline loops: CDR1 SGHTA, CDR2 FQGNSA. The CDR3 here is CASKPEGATEAFF. CDR3 nucleotide sequence: TGTGCCAGCAAACCCGAGGGGGCAACTGAAGCTTTCTTT. The full variable domain, rest sourced from reference TRBV7-2 and TRBJ1-1, is GAGVSQSPSNKVTEKGKDVELRCDPISGHTALYWYRQSLGQGLEFLIYFQGNSAPDKSGLPSDRFSAERTGGSVSTLTIQRTQQEDSAVYLCASKPEGATEAFFGQGTRLTVV.

This clonotype appeared many times. This rearrangement joins TRBV3-1 to TRBJ1-5, with unresolved D. This CDR3 region has 14 residues. The germline CDR1 and CDR2 sequences are LGHDT and YNNKEL (reference sequence). V was clipped by 0 bases and J by 7 bases, with 10 bases between them. The CDR3 region is CASSQDVSFQPQHF. The CDR3 bases are TGTGCCAGCAGCCAAGACGTCTCCTTCCAGCCCCAGCATTTT. The full variable domain, rest sourced from reference TRBV3-1 and TRBJ1-5, is DTAVSQTPKYLVTQMGNDKSIKCEQNLGHDTMYWYKQDSKKFLKIMFSYNNKELIINETVPNRFSPKSPDKAHLNLHINSLELGDSAVYFCASSQDVSFQPQHFGDGTRLSIL.

The table lists this clonotype with many counts. This sequence joins TRBV7-2 and TRBJ2-1, with 8 positions matching TRBD2. V trimming: 1 base; J trimming: 9 bases; junction bases outside the gene matches: 5. Germline V gene sequence: CDR1 SGHTA, CDR2 FQGNSA. This CDR3 has 14 residues. This chain's CDR3 is CASSLVSAGAEQFF. CDR3 sequence (DNA): TGTGCCAGCAGCTTAGTCTCAGCGGGAGCTGAGCAGTTCTTC.